Following are 5 T cell receptor beta chains from one sample sequenced in a study of T cells in Graves' hyperthyroidism and ophthalmopathy. RNA transcripts served as the template for amplifying TCR beta CDR3 regions. First-round RT-PCR of the TCR CDR3 relied on the HTBI primer set. In TCRdb, the multiplex PCR reads were re-called with MiXCR into one record per CDR3 protein. The sample includes 300,000 to 400,000 distinct CDR3 sequences, roughly a fifth of them seen just once. Sample: blood. The receptor set was obtained from a woman in her forties or fifties with Graves' hyperthyroidism.

The sample holds many counts of this clonotype. V is TRBV20-1 and J is TRBJ1-2; no definite D call. This CDR3 has 13 residues. The V end lost 7 bases, the J end lost 2 bases, and 14 bases lay between the germline ends. CDR1 and CDR2 from the germline V gene are DFQATT and SNEGSKA (reference sequence). CDR3: CSVQSKHNYGYTF. The DNA for the CDR3 is TGCAGTGTTCAGAGCAAACACAACTATGGCTACACCTTC.

This clonotype was found many times. The chain links TRBV5-1 to TRBJ1-1; tentative D call: TRBD1 (6 bases). Per germline, CDR1 SGHRS and CDR2 YFSETQ. This CDR3 contains 15 residues. Between the trimmed V and J ends, which lost 1 base and 1 base, there was a span of 11 bases. The CDR3 protein is CASSLSRGANTEAFF. DNA of the CDR3: TGCGCCAGCAGCTTGTCAAGGGGGGCGAACACTGAAGCTTTCTTT.

This clonotype was seen ten or more times. The chain uses TRBV7-8 and TRBJ1-4; 9 nucleotides match TRBD1. Germline CDR1 and CDR2: SGHVS and FQNEAQ. The CDR3 is made up of 15 amino acids. Trimming cost V 1 base and J 10 bases; bases outside gene matches: 7. The CDR3 reads CASSLVEAGQGKLFF. For the CDR3, the DNA is TGTGCCAGCAGCTTAGTTGAGGCGGGACAGGGAAAACTGTTTTTT.

The CDR3 sequence is CASTGLGGRAQYEQYF. DNA of the CDR3: TGTGCCAGCACCGGACTGGGCGGGAGGGCCCAGTACGAGCAGTACTTC. The chain employs TRBV6-1 and TRBJ2-7; 9 positions match TRBD2. There are 16 residues in the CDR3. Losses at the gene ends were 7 bases for V and 4 bases for J; bases not matched to a gene: 14. Germline V CDR1 and CDR2: MNHNS, SASEGT.

In regard to this clonotype: Just one base apart from a much larger clone, this may be a read error. This chain joins TRBV12-3 or TRBV12-4 and TRBJ1-3; 9 bases map to TRBD1. The CDR3 spans 16 residues. This CDR3 is CASGFGTGSSGNTIYF. The DNA for the CDR3 is TGTGCCAGCGGTTTTGGGACAGGGAGTTCTGGAAACACCATATATTTT.